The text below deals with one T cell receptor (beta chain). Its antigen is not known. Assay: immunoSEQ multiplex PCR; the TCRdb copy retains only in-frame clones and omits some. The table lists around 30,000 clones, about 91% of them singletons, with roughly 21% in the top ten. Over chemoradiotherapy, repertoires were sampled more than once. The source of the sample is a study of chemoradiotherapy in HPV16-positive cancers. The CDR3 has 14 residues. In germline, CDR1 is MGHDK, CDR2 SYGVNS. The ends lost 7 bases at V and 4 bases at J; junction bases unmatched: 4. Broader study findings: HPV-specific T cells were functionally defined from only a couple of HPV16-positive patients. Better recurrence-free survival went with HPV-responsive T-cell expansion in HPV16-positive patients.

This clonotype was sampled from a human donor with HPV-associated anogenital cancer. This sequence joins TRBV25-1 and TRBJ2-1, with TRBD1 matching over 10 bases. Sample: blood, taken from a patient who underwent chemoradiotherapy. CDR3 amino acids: CASNDRGLYNEQFF. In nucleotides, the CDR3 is TGTGCCAGCAATGACAGGGGGCTTTACAATGAGCAGTTCTTC.